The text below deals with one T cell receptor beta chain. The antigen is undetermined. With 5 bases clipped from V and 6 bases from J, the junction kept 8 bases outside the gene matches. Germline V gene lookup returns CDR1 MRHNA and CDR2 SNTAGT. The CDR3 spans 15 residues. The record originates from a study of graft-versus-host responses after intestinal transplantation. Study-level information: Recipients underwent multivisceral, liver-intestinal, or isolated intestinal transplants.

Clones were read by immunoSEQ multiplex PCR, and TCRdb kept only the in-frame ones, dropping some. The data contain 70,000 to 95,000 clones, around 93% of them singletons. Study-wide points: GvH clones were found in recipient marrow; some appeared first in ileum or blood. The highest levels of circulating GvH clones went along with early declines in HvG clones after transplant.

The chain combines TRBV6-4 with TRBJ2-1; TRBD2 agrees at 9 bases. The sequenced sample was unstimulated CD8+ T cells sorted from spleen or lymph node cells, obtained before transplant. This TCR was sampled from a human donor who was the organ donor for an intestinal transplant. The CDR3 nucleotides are TGTGCCAGCAGTTTAGCTAGCGGGAACCCCAATGAGCAGTTCTTC. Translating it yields CASSLASGNPNEQFF.